The entry below gives a single TCR beta chain sequence along with its context. Its antigen is still unknown. This entry comes from a study of OX40 agonist ivuxolimab in advanced cancers. Findings and limits, study-wide: With doses of 0.1 to 3.0 mg/kg, CD4+ and CD8+ blood T cells had undergone clonal expansion by week 6. Clonal expansion among partial responders at 0.1-3.0 mg/kg ranked near the lowest.

The protocol was immunoSEQ multiplex PCR, while the TCRdb copy is restricted to in-frame clones and leaves out a portion. In the table there are 70,000 to 90,000 clones, 86% of which are singletons. Trimming stripped 4 bases from V and 4 bases from J, with 18 bases between. The CDR3 extends over 15 amino acids. Germline CDR1 GTSNPN, CDR2 SVGIG (reference sequence). The source was CD4+ or CD8+ T cells sorted from blood, collected in a trial of the OX40 agonist ivuxolimab. The rearrangement links TRBV30 to TRBJ2-3; D remains unclear. This receptor was identified in an adult with an advanced solid tumor such as melanoma, head and neck, liver or kidney cancer. The DNA of the CDR3 is TGTGCCTGGATTCTTTCCGGCTCGTGGGCAGATACGCAGTATTTT. Its translation is CAWILSGSWADTQYF.